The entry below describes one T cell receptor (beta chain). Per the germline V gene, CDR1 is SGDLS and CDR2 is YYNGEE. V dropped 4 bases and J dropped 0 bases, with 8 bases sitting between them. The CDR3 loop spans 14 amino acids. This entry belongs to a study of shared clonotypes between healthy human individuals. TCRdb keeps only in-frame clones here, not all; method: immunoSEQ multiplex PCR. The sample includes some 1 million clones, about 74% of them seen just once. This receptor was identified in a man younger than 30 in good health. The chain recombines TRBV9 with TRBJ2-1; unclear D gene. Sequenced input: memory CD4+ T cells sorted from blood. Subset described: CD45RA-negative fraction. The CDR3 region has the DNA TGTGCCAGCAGCCGATGGGACTCCTACAATGAGCAGTTCTTC. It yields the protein CASSRWDSYNEQFF.